This is a list of T cell receptor beta chains from one sample in a study of CD8 T cells in Susac syndrome. TCRdb processed the immunoSEQ multiplex PCR reads anew with MiXCR; each CDR3 protein has one entry. Altogether 250,000 to 300,000 distinct CDR3 sequences are present, around 91% being singletons, with the ten largest covering approximately 0.2%. What was sequenced was CD8+ T cells from PBMCs. Every receptor here comes from a human donor with multiple sclerosis. Both conserved end residues are part of each CDR3. A D gene is named only where the DNA matches it firmly. A row's size may be missing; if present it is once, few, many or a size class.

d_call clone_size j_call v_call cdr3_nt cdr3_aa
NA NA TRBJ2-1 TRBV29-1 TGCAGCTCGGAGGCTAGCACCTACAATGAGCAGTTCTTC CSSEASTYNEQFF
NA NA TRBJ1-2 TRBV6-4 TGTGCCAGCAGTGCTTGCGGCTACACCTTC CASSACGYTF
NA NA TRBJ2-7 TRBV4-2 TGTGCCAGCAGCCAGGATACATCTAATGACGAGCAGTACTTC CASSQDTSNDEQYF
TRBD1 NA TRBJ2-7 TRBV7-6 TGTGCCAGCACCCCAGGGGGCTACCACGAGCAGTACTTC CASTPGGYHEQYF
TRBD2 NA TRBJ2-7 TRBV14 TGTGCCAGCAGCCACGGACTAGCGGCCTACGAGCAGTACTTC CASSHGLAAYEQYF
NA once TRBJ2-6 TRBV9 TGTGCCAGCAGCGTAGTGGGGTCTGGGGCCAACGTCCTGACTTTC CASSVVGSGANVLTF
TRBD2 NA TRBJ2-1 TRBV5-6 TGTGCCAGCGGAAGACTAGCCTGGAATGAGCAGTTCTTC CASGRLAWNEQFF
NA NA TRBJ1-6 TRBV20-1 TGCAGTGTTTCCAATTCACCCCTCCACTTT CSVSNSPLHF
NA NA TRBJ1-1 TRBV27 TGTGCCAGCAGCCCAGGGGCCCTGAACACTGAAGCTTTCTTT CASSPGALNTEAFF
NA NA TRBJ1-5 TRBV27 TGTGCCAGCAGTTCTCTGGGGGTCACCAATCAGCCCCAGCATTTT CASSSLGVTNQPQHF
NA NA TRBJ2-2 TRBV29-1 TGCAGCGTTGAAAAAGTGGGCGGGGAGCTGTTTTTT CSVEKVGGELFF
NA NA TRBJ2-7 TRBV20-1 TGCAGTCTGGGAGTCACCTCCTCCTACGAGCAGTACTTC CSLGVTSSYEQYF
NA NA TRBJ1-2 TRBV12-3/TRBV12-4 TGTGCCAGCAGTGTTGGGGCCTCTGGGAGTGGCTACACCTTC CASSVGASGSGYTF
NA few TRBJ2-1 TRBV12-3/TRBV12-4 TGTGCCAGCAGTCTGGCGGCCTACAATGAGCAGTTCTTC CASSLAAYNEQFF
NA once TRBJ2-7 TRBV9 TGTGCCAGCAGCCCCTCCTTGGCCCCCTACGAGCAGTACTTC CASSPSLAPYEQYF
NA NA TRBJ2-6 TRBV6-5 TGTGCCAGCAGTTACTCGAACCTACCGGGACCCGTAAGCTCTGGGGCCAACGTCCTGACTTTC CASSYSNLPGPVSSGANVLTF
TRBD2 NA TRBJ2-5 TRBV11-2 TGTGCCAGCAGCTTATTTCCTCTAGCGGGGCAAGAGACCCAGTACTTC CASSLFPLAGQETQYF
NA few TRBJ2-7 TRBV13 TGTGCCAGCAGCTTAGTCGGCACTCCCTACGAGCAGTACTTC CASSLVGTPYEQYF
NA few TRBJ1-5 TRBV6-2/TRBV6-3 TGTGCCAGCAGTTACTCTGGGGGGAATCAGCCCCAGCATTTT CASSYSGGNQPQHF
NA NA TRBJ2-1 TRBV20-1 TGCAGTGCTCAGAGGGGAGAGAGGGAGCAGTTCTTC CSAQRGEREQFF
NA NA TRBJ2-3 TRBV7-2 TGTGCCAGCAGCTTAGTGGAGACCCCTCGGTCCGATACGCAGTATTTT CASSLVETPRSDTQYF
TRBD1 NA TRBJ2-5 TRBV12-3/TRBV12-4 TGTGCCAGCAGTTTTGTCGCCGGGACAGAGGAAGAGACCCAGTACTTC CASSFVAGTEEETQYF
NA NA TRBJ2-7 TRBV6-2/TRBV6-3 TGTGCCAGCAGTTACGTGGGCGAGCAGTACTTC CASSYVGEQYF
NA NA TRBJ2-3 TRBV19 TGTGCCAGTAGTTCCGGGACGACCAGACCCACAGATACGCAGTATTTT CASSSGTTRPTDTQYF
NA few TRBJ2-7 TRBV27 TGTGCCAGCAGTTCTAACACCGCTGGGTACGAGCAGTACTTC CASSSNTAGYEQYF
TRBD1 NA TRBJ2-4 TRBV2 TGTGCCAGCAGGAGGCGACAGGGCCACATTCAGTACTTC CASRRRQGHIQYF
TRBD2 once TRBJ2-1 TRBV3-1 TGTGCCAGCAGGCCGGGACTAGTCAATGAGCAGTTCTTC CASRPGLVNEQFF
NA NA TRBJ2-7 TRBV19 TGTGCCAGTAGTGCCGGACAGACCTACGAGCAGTACTTC CASSAGQTYEQYF
TRBD2 NA TRBJ2-2 TRBV20-1 TGCAGTGCTAGGGGGCGGGAGGGTTCCACCGGGGAGCTGTTTTTT CSARGREGSTGELFF
NA NA TRBJ2-7 TRBV7-9 TGTGCCAGCAGCTTAGGGGGCGAATACCCCCCCTACGAGCAGTACTTC CASSLGGEYPPYEQYF
NA NA TRBJ1-1 TRBV30 TGTGCCTGGAGTGTACCCGGGACGGAAGCTTTCTTT CAWSVPGTEAFF
TRBD1 once TRBJ2-5 TRBV4-3 TGCGCCAGCAGCCCTGGACAGGATCAAGAGACCCAGTACTTC CASSPGQDQETQYF
TRBD2 once TRBJ2-1 TRBV6-1 TGTGCCAGCAGTGGACTAGCGGGAGGCACCAGCTCCTACAATGAGCAGTTCTTC CASSGLAGGTSSYNEQFF
NA NA TRBJ2-3 TRBV7-2 TGTGCCAGCAGCTCTGGGCCAGGGGCAGATACGCAGTATTTT CASSSGPGADTQYF
NA NA TRBJ2-3 TRBV13 TGTGCCAGCAGCTCGGTCTCCCAGGGGCCAGATACGCAGTATTTT CASSSVSQGPDTQYF
NA NA TRBJ1-6 TRBV5-4 TGTGCCAGCACCATTGGGGTTACCAGTAATTCACCCCTCCACTTT CASTIGVTSNSPLHF
NA NA TRBJ2-7 TRBV5-4 TGTGCCAGCAGTTTTGGGCACAGCTCCTACGAGCAGTACTTC CASSFGHSSYEQYF
NA NA TRBJ2-1 TRBV27 TGTGCCAGCAGTTTATACCCGACAGATTACAATGAGCAGTTCTTC CASSLYPTDYNEQFF
TRBD1 NA TRBJ2-5 TRBV6-5 TGTGCCAGCGAACAGGGGGGTGGAGAGACCCAGTACTTC CASEQGGGETQYF
NA NA TRBJ1-2 TRBV18 TGTGCCAGCTCACCCACAGGAGATGGCTACACCTTC CASSPTGDGYTF
NA NA TRBJ1-2 TRBV6-6 TGTGCCAGCAGTTACCCGACAGAGTTCTATGGCTACACCTTC CASSYPTEFYGYTF
NA NA TRBJ1-2 TRBV6-2/TRBV6-3 TGTGCCAGCAGTCACCCGGACCGCCCTAACTATGGCTACACCTTC CASSHPDRPNYGYTF
TRBD2 NA TRBJ2-7 TRBV7-8 TGTGCCAGCAGCCTTCGCCCGGGACTAGCGGAGATCTACGAGCAGTACTTC CASSLRPGLAEIYEQYF
NA NA TRBJ2-3 TRBV7-8 TGTGCCAGCAGCCGCCCTCCCGATACGCAGTATTTT CASSRPPDTQYF
NA NA TRBJ2-7 TRBV11-2 TGTGCCAGCAGCTTCAGCAGGGCGGCCTACGAGCAGTACTTC CASSFSRAAYEQYF
NA once TRBJ2-5 TRBV7-2 TGTGCCAGCAGCCCTGACTGGAGCGGTGCAGAGACCCAGTACTTC CASSPDWSGAETQYF
NA NA TRBJ2-1 TRBV7-8 TGTGCCAGCAGCTTAACAGGACAGCTGGGTGAGCAGTTCTTC CASSLTGQLGEQFF
TRBD2 NA TRBJ2-5 TRBV27 TGTGCCAGCTCCTCCTCGGCGGGGGAATATCAAGAGACCCAGTACTTC CASSSSAGEYQETQYF
NA NA TRBJ1-1 TRBV29-1 TGCAGCGTTGAAGCGTCGGGGATGTACACTGAAGCTTTCTTT CSVEASGMYTEAFF
NA NA TRBJ2-2 TRBV7-9 TGTGCCAGCAGCTTTGGTCAGGGTGAAACCGGGGAGCTGTTTTTT CASSFGQGETGELFF
TRBD2 NA TRBJ2-1 TRBV4-1 TGCGCCAGCCTTCCCACTAGCGGAGGGGAGCAGTTCTTC CASLPTSGGEQFF
NA NA TRBJ1-5 TRBV12-3/TRBV12-4 TGTGCCAGCAGCAAAAGGGATAGCAATCAGCCCCAGCATTTT CASSKRDSNQPQHF
TRBD1 NA TRBJ2-4 TRBV7-3 TGTGCCAGCAGCATCCCAATGAAGGGGAGACAGGGATCTAGCCAAAACATTCAGTACTTC CASSIPMKGRQGSSQNIQYF
NA few TRBJ2-5 TRBV6-5 TGTGCCAGCAGTTACTCTGCGGGTCCGGGAGAGACCCAGTACTTC CASSYSAGPGETQYF
TRBD2 NA TRBJ2-3 TRBV4-1 TGCGCCAGCAGCCAAAGCGGCGGGGGGGTAGATACGCAGTATTTT CASSQSGGGVDTQYF
NA NA TRBJ2-7 TRBV7-9 TGTGCCAGCAGCTCCGGGGCGCACCTCTCCTACGAGCAGTACTTC CASSSGAHLSYEQYF
NA NA TRBJ2-5 TRBV19 TGTGCCAGTGGCACAGGGTGGGAAGAGACCCAGTACTTC CASGTGWEETQYF
NA NA TRBJ2-3 TRBV20-1 TGCAGTGCTAGGGTGGGACGGACCGAAAATACGCAGTATTTT CSARVGRTENTQYF
NA few TRBJ2-2 TRBV6-2/TRBV6-3 TGTGCCAGCAGCGAGATAACCGGGGAGCTGTTTTTT CASSEITGELFF